The entry below describes one T cell receptor beta chain. This clonotype came up many times. It has no known antigen specificity. The input lacks base qualities; no much larger clone sits a single base away. In the paper's terms, the treatment or condition label means: live attenuated yellow fever vaccine strain. PBMCs were isolated from peripheral blood using a standard Ficoll-Paque protocol. Dynabeads CD4 and CD8 positive selection kits were used to isolate the CD4 and CD8 T-cell fractions. TriZol was used to extract RNA from bulk PBMCs, from CD4 and CD8 fractions, and from dextramer-positive and dextramer-negative fractions. The source of the sample is a study of T cells after yellow fever vaccination (dated by TCRdb to between 2019 and 2020). Background on the whole study: The SMART-Seq v4 Ultra Low Input RNA kit was used to prepare libraries from fractions with low cell numbers. To follow T-cell clones before and after both primary and booster YFV17D yellow fever vaccination, bulk TCR alpha and beta repertoires underwent longitudinal sequencing. Two healthy male donors, one aged 18 to 30 and one aged 30 to 40 years, were included in the cohort. Blood samples were taken at several timepoints before and after primary and secondary immunization, and bulk PBMC replicates and cell subsets were isolated. Study-wide findings and limitations: The secondary T-cell response was weaker than the primary response but faster, peaking on day 5 instead of day 15. A small fraction of clonotypes appeared in both the CD4 and CD8 compartments, likely as a result of convergent recombination. Computational filtering was required because FACS-sorted repertoires could contain abundant contaminating clonotypes from the bulk population. The study included only two donors, which limits how far the findings can be generalized. After the booster, most of the clones that had expanded following primary vaccination were detected again (roughly 96% of CD4 and around 90% of CD8), which suggests that memory was broadly maintained.

The CDR3 contains 13 residues, cysteine and phenylalanine counted. Just the 39-base CDR3 DNA is kept, in frame starting at base 1. V loses 4 bases, J loses 6 bases, and the germline ends lie 14 bases apart. CDR1 and CDR2 were assigned from the germline V gene as SGHRS and YFSETQ. Sequencing used an Illumina NovaSeq 6000. TCR cDNA was synthesized by 5'RACE template switching, through which a universal primer site and unique molecular identifiers were introduced. Priming of cDNA synthesis was performed from both the TCR alpha and TCR beta constant segments. Library amplification used two PCR steps, and the second PCR step added sample barcodes and sequencing adapters. Sequencing of the libraries was done on either Illumina HiSeq 2500 (2x100 bp) or NovaSeq (2x150 bp). For the original study's pipeline: MIGEC was used to demultiplex reads and collapse the reads into UMI consensus sequences, and MiXCR was used for V(D)J alignment. Vaccine-responding clonotypes were identified with edgeR using replicate PBMC samples, with FDR below 0.01 and a log2 fold change above 5 up to day 15 being required. CD4 or CD8 identity was assigned to each bulk clonotype according to whether the clonotype was present at higher abundance in the sequenced CD4 repertoire or the sequenced CD8 repertoire. TCRdb applied fastp at Q25 and MiXCR to the public reads, then kept only in-frame beta chains. Every CDR3 protein is listed once, alongside the most common genes and DNA of its rows. V and J calls and clone size were set by TCRdb, not the authors. The sample profile shows a few hundred thousand distinct CDR3 sequences; over 4.5% of them were found once. Roughly 3.4% of the sample goes to the ten largest clones.

This receptor was taken from a man between 18 and 35 years old who received the YFV17D yellow fever vaccine. Sequencing used CD4+ T cells sorted from PBMCs, obtained on the day of the yellow fever booster vaccination. This chain joins TRBV5-1 to TRBJ2-7, with the D call perhaps TRBD1 or TRBD2, as 5 bases match in each case. The bases are TGCGCCAGCAGCCCCCAGGGACCGGGCGAGCAGTACTTC. The translation is CASSPQGPGEQYF.